This TCR beta chain was identified during a study of neurological immune-mediated disorders. Whole-study results and caveats: Falling below healthy controls, multiple sclerosis showed the least TCR clonal expansion, while HTLV-1-associated myelopathy showed the most.

The cDNA was generated by 5'RACE with 10-nucleotide random UMIs. Over 200 million TCR-beta sequences (from 15-18 subjects) were yielded by each sequencing run. TCRdb independently ran MiXCR on the 5' RACE reads; one entry per CDR3 protein. Found here are approximately 86,000 distinct CDR3 sequences, approximately 2.4% of them singletons; the top ten hold around 1.1%. This clonotype was found many times. Its antigen remains unidentified. The specimen sequenced was PBMCs. The receptor was isolated from a woman in her thirties with multiple sclerosis.

CDR3: CSGKKRFQETQYF. DNA for the CDR3: TGCAGCGGGAAGAAAAGGTTCCAAGAGACCCAGTACTTC. The chain couples TRBV29-1 to TRBJ2-5, with D unclear. The CDR3 runs to 13 residues. With 7 bases removed from V and 1 base from J, the gap between germline ends came to 13 bases. The V gene's germline CDR1 is SQVTM and CDR2 ANQGSEA.